The clone carrying this T cell receptor beta chain occurred once. These data belong to a study of blood T cell repertoires in COVID-19. Across the study: COVID-19 samples collected from the United States, Italy and Spain covered acute and convalescent phases. PBMCs, B-cell-depleted T cells, or T cells were the source of the cDNA or gDNA that made up the material.

Authors' data handling: The authors estimated nucleated cell counts from reference gene primer amplification. The protocol was immunoSEQ multiplex PCR, while the TCRdb copy is restricted to in-frame clones and leaves out a portion. D and trimming were read from the DNA, whereas the V and J calls and clone size are those reported in that table. There are around 500,000 clones in the sample; approximately 85% occur only once, and 3.2% lies in the top ten. Sequencing was performed on peripheral blood. This clonotype originated in a human donor in a cohort sampled during active COVID-19.

CDR3 protein: CASSSGQGGDTQYF. DNA for the CDR3: TGTGCCAGCAGCTCCGGACAGGGAGGAGATACGCAGTATTTT. The chain carries TRBV9 and TRBJ2-3; 8 bases agree with TRBD1. With V trimmed by 4 bases and J by 5 bases, 6 bases remained unmatched. The CDR3 length is 14 residues. Germline CDR1 is SGDLS and CDR2 is YYNGEE.